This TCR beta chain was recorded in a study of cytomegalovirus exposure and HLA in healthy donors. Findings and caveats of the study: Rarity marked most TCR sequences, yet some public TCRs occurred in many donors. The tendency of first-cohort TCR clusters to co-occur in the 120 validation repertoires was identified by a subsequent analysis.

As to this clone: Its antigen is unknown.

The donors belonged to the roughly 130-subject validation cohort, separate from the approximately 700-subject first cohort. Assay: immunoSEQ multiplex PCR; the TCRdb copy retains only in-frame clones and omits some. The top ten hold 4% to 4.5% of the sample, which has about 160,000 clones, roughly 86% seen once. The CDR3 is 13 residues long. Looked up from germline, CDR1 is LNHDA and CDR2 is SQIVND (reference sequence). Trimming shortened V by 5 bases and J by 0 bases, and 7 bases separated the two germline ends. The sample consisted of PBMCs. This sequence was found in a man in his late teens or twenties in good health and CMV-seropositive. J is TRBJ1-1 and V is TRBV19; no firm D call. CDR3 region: CASSGRVNTEAFF. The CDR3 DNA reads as TGTGCCAGTAGTGGGAGGGTGAACACTGAAGCTTTCTTT.